This TCR beta chain was observed in a study of cytomegalovirus exposure and HLA in healthy donors. Germline CDR1 and CDR2: SGHRS and YFSETQ. V was clipped by 2 bases and J by 8 bases, with 10 bases between them. The CDR3 sequence is 12 residues long. The repertoire was sequenced with immunoSEQ multiplex PCR; TCRdb's copy has only in-frame clones and lacks some. The data contain 200,000 to 250,000 clones, over 70% of them singletons. Sequencing input: PBMCs. The clonotype was recovered from a woman aged 30 to 39 in good health and CMV-seropositive. The chain carries TRBV5-1 and TRBJ1-2; perhaps TRBD1 as D (5 bases). CDR3: CASSFERGGYTF. In DNA, the CDR3 is TGCGCCAGCAGCTTTGAAAGGGGCGGCTACACCTTC.